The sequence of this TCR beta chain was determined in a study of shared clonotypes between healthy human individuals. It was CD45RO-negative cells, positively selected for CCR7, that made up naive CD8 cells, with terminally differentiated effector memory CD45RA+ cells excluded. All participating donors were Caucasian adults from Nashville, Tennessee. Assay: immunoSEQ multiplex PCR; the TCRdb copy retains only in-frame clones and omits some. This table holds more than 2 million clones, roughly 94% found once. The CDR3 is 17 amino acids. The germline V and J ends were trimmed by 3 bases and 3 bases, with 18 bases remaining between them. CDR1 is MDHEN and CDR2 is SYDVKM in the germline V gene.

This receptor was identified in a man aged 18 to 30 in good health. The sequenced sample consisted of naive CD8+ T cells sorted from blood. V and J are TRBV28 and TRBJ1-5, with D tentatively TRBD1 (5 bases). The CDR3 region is CASSLGEGAGFNQPQHF. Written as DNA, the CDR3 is TGTGCCAGCAGTTTGGGGGAAGGGGCGGGGTTCAATCAGCCCCAGCATTTT.